A selection of T cell receptor beta chains follows, all from one sample in a study of OX40 agonist ivuxolimab in advanced cancers. Assay used: immunoSEQ multiplex PCR; TCRdb lists only in-frame clones, some missing. The sample yields some 42,000 clones, about 87% seen once. The sequencing used CD4+ or CD8+ T cells sorted from blood, collected in a trial of the OX40 agonist ivuxolimab. The receptors stem from an adult with an advanced solid tumor such as melanoma, head and neck, liver or kidney cancer. Both conserved end residues are part of each CDR3. The D gene is left open where the match is weak. Rows may omit the clone size; those that give it use once, few, many or a size class.

j_call d_call v_call clone_size cdr3_nt cdr3_aa
TRBJ1-2 - TRBV6-4 - TGTGCCAGCAGTTACTCGCCCCCGGGAGTAGCCTATGGCTACACCTTC CASSYSPPGVAYGYTF
TRBJ1-5 - TRBV5-8 - TGTGCCAGCAGCTTGGAGGTCAGATCTTTTAGCAATCAGCCCCAGCATTTT CASSLEVRSFSNQPQHF
TRBJ1-5 - TRBV7-2 - TGTGCCAGCAGCTTTTCTGCAAATCAGCCCCAGCATTTT CASSFSANQPQHF
TRBJ2-3 TRBD2 TRBV5-5 - TGTGCCAGCAGCTTGGGGCTAGCGGGGGGGCCTAGCACAGATACGCAGTATTTT CASSLGLAGGPSTDTQYF
TRBJ1-5 - TRBV7-9 - TGTGCCAGCAGCTTAGCGGGCAGGGGAAGCAATCAGCCCCAGCATTTT CASSLAGRGSNQPQHF
TRBJ2-1 - TRBV7-2 - TGTGCCAGCAGCTTATGGGAGGAGCAGTTCTTC CASSLWEEQFF
TRBJ1-2 - TRBV28 - TGTGCCAGCAGTTCAGGGACGTGGGGCTACACCTTC CASSSGTWGYTF
TRBJ2-2 - TRBV7-9 - TGTGCCAGCAGCTTAGGTAGCCTAGACACCGGGGAGCTGTTTTTT CASSLGSLDTGELFF
TRBJ2-3 - TRBV23-1 once TGCGCCAGCAATCCTGGGGGCCCTAGCACAGATACGCAGTATTTT CASNPGGPSTDTQYF
TRBJ1-4 TRBD1 TRBV6-6 - TGTGCCAGCAGTTACTCCACAGGGGGCGATGAAAAACTGTTTTTT CASSYSTGGDEKLFF
TRBJ2-1 TRBD2 TRBV10-3 - TGTGCCATCAGTGAAATAGGAAGGGCTAGCGGGAGTGTTGAGCAGTTCTTC CAISEIGRASGSVEQFF
TRBJ2-3 - TRBV7-9 - TGTGCCAGCAGCCGGACTCCTCCACCTCCAGATACGCAGTATTTT CASSRTPPPPDTQYF
TRBJ2-5 TRBD2 TRBV7-9 - TGTGCCAGCAGCCTTGGGACTATCCGAGAGACCCAGTACTTC CASSLGTIRETQYF
TRBJ1-1 - TRBV29-1 - TGCAGCGTTCAGGAAGCTTTCTTT CSVQEAFF
TRBJ2-7 - TRBV5-4 - TGTGCCAGCAGCGGCACCGGGACGGACTACGAGCAGTACTTC CASSGTGTDYEQYF
TRBJ1-2 - TRBV29-1 - TGCAGCGTGGGACCCCACGGGAGGAGCTATGGCTACACCTTC CSVGPHGRSYGYTF
TRBJ2-7 TRBD2 TRBV28 - TGTGCCAGCAGTTACCCCCTAGCGGGGGAGAGAAGAGGCCTCCCCGCTTCCTACGAGCAGTACTTC CASSYPLAGERRGLPASYEQYF
TRBJ2-2 TRBD2 TRBV19 - TGTGCCAGTAGTACCAGCGGGGCGTCGAACACCGGGGAGCTGTTTTTT CASSTSGASNTGELFF
TRBJ2-3 - TRBV7-6 - TGTGCCAGCAGCCTCACTCTTAGCGGTAGCACAGATACGCAGTATTTT CASSLTLSGSTDTQYF
TRBJ1-5 - TRBV6-1 - TGTGCCAGCAGTGAAGATAGGCGCAGAAGTATTGGGCAGCCCCAGCATTTT CASSEDRRRSIGQPQHF
TRBJ1-2 - TRBV29-1 - TGCAGCGTTGCCTTGGTGGGGGGACAAAGCTATGGCTACACCTTC CSVALVGGQSYGYTF
TRBJ2-6 - TRBV2 - TGTGCCAGCAGCCTCAGAGGCTCTGGGGCCAACGTCCTGACTTTC CASSLRGSGANVLTF
TRBJ2-7 - TRBV5-4 - TGTGCCAGCAGCTTGGCCGTAGGGACCTACGAGCAGTACTTC CASSLAVGTYEQYF
TRBJ2-5 - TRBV11-2 - TGTGCCAGCAGCTTTGTAGCAGGGGGGGGAGAGACCCAGTACTTC CASSFVAGGGETQYF
TRBJ1-1 - TRBV6-1 - TGTGCCAGCAGTGAGTTTGGCAGGATGAACACTGAAGCTTTCTTT CASSEFGRMNTEAFF
TRBJ1-1 - TRBV5-1 - TGCGCCAGCAGCTTATCCCCAGGGAACACTGAAGCTTTCTTT CASSLSPGNTEAFF
TRBJ1-2 TRBD1 TRBV7-9 - TGTGCCAGCAGCAAGGGACAGGGGGCGGATGGCTACACCTTC CASSKGQGADGYTF
TRBJ1-1 - TRBV28 - TGTGCCAGCAGTTCGGACGGGACCGAGAACACTGAAGCTTTCTTT CASSSDGTENTEAFF
TRBJ2-7 - TRBV7-6 once TGTGCCAGCAGCTTAAGGGTATTCGGAGACGAGCAGTACTTC CASSLRVFGDEQYF
TRBJ1-6 - TRBV5-1 - TGCGCCAGCAGCTTGGCGGGACGGCGATATAATTCACCCCTCCACTTT CASSLAGRRYNSPLHF
TRBJ2-1 - TRBV5-1 - TGCGCCAGCAGCCGTCAGAGTGGGGGGCACAATGAGCAGTTCTTC CASSRQSGGHNEQFF
TRBJ2-3 TRBD2 TRBV9 - TGTGCCAGCAGCGTAGGTCTAGCGGGAGCCTCTAGCACAGATACGCAGTATTTT CASSVGLAGASSTDTQYF
TRBJ2-5 - TRBV7-9 - TGTGCCAGCAGCCCCGGGACATCAGGGGAGACCCAGTACTTC CASSPGTSGETQYF
TRBJ2-3 TRBD2 TRBV11-2 medium-sized TGTGCCAGCAGCTCGTTCAAATGGCGGGAGGGCCCAGATACGCAGTATTTT CASSSFKWREGPDTQYF
TRBJ2-5 - TRBV4-2 - TGTGCCAGCAGCCAAGACAGGGGACAAGAGACCCAGTACTTC CASSQDRGQETQYF
TRBJ2-2 - TRBV6-1 few TGTGCCAGCAGTGAAGGTTGGGGCGGCACGAACACCGGGGAGCTGTTTTTT CASSEGWGGTNTGELFF
TRBJ2-5 TRBD2 TRBV4-2 - TGTGCCAGCAGCCAAGGTGGCGGGGGGGCAGAGACCCAGTACTTC CASSQGGGGAETQYF
TRBJ2-5 - TRBV6-1 - TGTGCCAGCAGGGGGATGAACCAAGAGACCCAGTACTTC CASRGMNQETQYF
TRBJ2-3 - TRBV5-1 few TGCGCCAGCAGTGAAACCGGATGGAGTACGCAGTATTTT CASSETGWSTQYF
TRBJ1-5 - TRBV2 - TGTGCCAGCAGTGAAAGGTTTGAGCAGCCCCAGCATTTT CASSERFEQPQHF
TRBJ1-2 - TRBV7-9 - TGTGCCAGCAGCTTAGGTTCAGGGGACTATGGCTACACCTTC CASSLGSGDYGYTF
TRBJ2-2 TRBD1 TRBV29-1 - TGCAGCGTTGAGGTGGGACAGGGGGCGATCGGGGAGCTGTTTTTT CSVEVGQGAIGELFF
TRBJ2-7 - TRBV7-2 - TGTGCCAGCAGCTTGGGTCCCCGGGACGAGCAGTACTTC CASSLGPRDEQYF
TRBJ2-1 - TRBV19 - TGTGCCAGTAGTATTGTTAGCCCCTTATTAACAGGCGAGCAGTTCTTC CASSIVSPLLTGEQFF
TRBJ2-3 - TRBV2 - TGTGCCAGCAGTCCCGGATCGGGGGTCTTTAGGGATACGCAGTATTTT CASSPGSGVFRDTQYF
TRBJ1-3 - TRBV2 - TGTGCCAGCCGGTACTCTGGAAACACCATATATTTT CASRYSGNTIYF
TRBJ2-3 - TRBV19 few TGTGCCAGTAGAACTCGGGGCGCCACAGATACGCAGTATTTT CASRTRGATDTQYF
TRBJ1-1 - TRBV25-1 once TGTGCCAGCAGTGAATGGGAGAACACTGAAGCTTTCTTT CASSEWENTEAFF
TRBJ2-1 TRBD2 TRBV27 - TGTGCCAGCAGCGGGACTAGCGGGAGTTATGAGCAGTTCTTC CASSGTSGSYEQFF
TRBJ2-6 TRBD1 TRBV28 - TGTGCCAGCAGGCCGACGCTGGGACAGGGCCTAAGCTCTGGGGCCAACGTCCTGACTTTC CASRPTLGQGLSSGANVLTF
TRBJ2-2 - TRBV30 - TGTGCCTGGAGGCTTCAGGATGGCACCGGGGAGCTGTTTTTT CAWRLQDGTGELFF
TRBJ1-5 - TRBV10-3 few TGTGCCATCAGTGATCTCGTGGGGGGCAGCAATCAGCCCCAGCATTTT CAISDLVGGSNQPQHF